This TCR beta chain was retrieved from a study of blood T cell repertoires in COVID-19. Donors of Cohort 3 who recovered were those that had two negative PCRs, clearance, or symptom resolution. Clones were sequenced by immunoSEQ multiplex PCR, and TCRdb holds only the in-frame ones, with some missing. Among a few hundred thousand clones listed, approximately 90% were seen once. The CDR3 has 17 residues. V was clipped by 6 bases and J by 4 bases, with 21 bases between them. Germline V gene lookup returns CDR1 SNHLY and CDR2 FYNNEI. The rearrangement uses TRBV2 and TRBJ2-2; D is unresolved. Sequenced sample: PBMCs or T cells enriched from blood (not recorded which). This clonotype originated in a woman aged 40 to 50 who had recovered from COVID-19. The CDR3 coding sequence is TGTGCCAGCAGCTCGAGAGCGACTGCGGTGTTCACCGGGGAGCTGTTTTTT. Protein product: CASSSRATAVFTGELFF.